A selection of T cell receptor beta chains follows, all from one sample in a study of blood T cells in healthy people across ages. Using its own MiXCR run on the 5' RACE reads, TCRdb lists one record per CDR3 protein. The data hold 750,000 or so distinct CDR3 sequences, with 20% to 25% observed a single time. This sample was shared with a second study, whose subject was T cells of mothers and their children.

The source material was blood. Every receptor here comes from a boy aged 5-17 years in good health. Each CDR3 is given with its conserved first and last residue. The D gene is left open where the match is weak. Clone size is stated in some rows and not others, as once, few, many or a class when expanded.

NA	TRBV7-9	TRBD2	TRBJ2-3	CASSPRPGLASDTQYF	TGTGCCAGCAGCCCCCGTCCGGGACTAGCATCCGATACGCAGTATTTT
few	TRBV28	TRBD1	TRBJ2-7	CASRPTGGWYEQYF	TGTGCCAGCAGACCGACAGGGGGCTGGTACGAGCAGTACTTC
few	TRBV7-2	NA	TRBJ2-7	CASSLGRGSSTYEQYF	TGTGCCAGCAGCTTAGGAAGAGGCTCTAGTACCTACGAGCAGTACTTC
few	TRBV2	NA	TRBJ1-1	CASSEVIMNTEAFF	TGTGCCAGCAGTGAAGTTATCATGAACACTGAAGCTTTCTTT
few	TRBV6-5	TRBD2	TRBJ2-5	CASSSGGLAGETQYF	TGTGCCAGCAGTTCCGGGGGACTAGCGGGAGAGACCCAGTACTTC
few	TRBV15	NA	TRBJ1-4	CATSPPNNEKLFF	TGTGCCACCAGCCCGCCCAACAATGAAAAACTGTTTTTT
NA	TRBV27	TRBD1	TRBJ1-1	CASSLWTGQAPNTEAFF	TGTGCCAGCAGTTTATGGACCGGACAGGCGCCGAACACTGAAGCTTTCTTT
NA	TRBV9	TRBD1	TRBJ2-7	CASSVGGGTGSYEQYF	TGTGCCAGCAGCGTAGGGGGCGGGACAGGGTCCTACGAGCAGTACTTC
few	TRBV15	NA	TRBJ2-1	CATSRDYGVSSYNEQFF	TGTGCCACCAGCAGAGATTATGGGGTGAGCTCCTACAATGAGCAGTTCTTC
few	TRBV20-1	TRBD2	TRBJ2-7	CSALAGYRYEQYF	TGCAGTGCCCTAGCGGGGTACCGCTACGAGCAGTACTTC
NA	TRBV7-9	NA	TRBJ2-5	CASSSAFNAQYF	TGTGCCAGCAGCTCAGCATTCAACGCGCAGTACTTC
NA	TRBV11-2	TRBD1	TRBJ1-2	CASSLVPDRGSGYTF	TGTGCCAGCAGCTTAGTTCCCGACAGGGGGTCTGGCTACACCTTC
few	TRBV2	NA	TRBJ2-3	CASSEPGPGNTQYF	TGTGCCAGCAGTGAACCAGGTCCGGGGAATACGCAGTATTTT
many	TRBV7-3	NA	TRBJ2-5	CASSLTSGAGTQYF	TGTGCCAGCAGCTTAACGAGCGGAGCAGGGACCCAGTACTTC
few	TRBV2	NA	TRBJ2-5	CASSDQGETQYF	TGTGCCAGCAGTGATCAGGGAGAGACCCAGTACTTC
NA	TRBV29-1	NA	TRBJ1-1	CSAETSEAFF	TGCAGCGCTGAGACAAGTGAAGCTTTCTTT
NA	TRBV12-3/TRBV12-4	NA	TRBJ2-5	CASSPRGVVETQYF	TGTGCCAGCAGTCCCAGAGGGGTGGTGGAGACCCAGTACTTC
NA	TRBV5-1	NA	TRBJ2-5	CASSLRERWETQYF	TGCGCCAGCAGCTTGAGGGAGCGGTGGGAGACCCAGTACTTC
NA	TRBV29-1	NA	TRBJ2-1	CSAPGSHSYNEQFF	TGCAGCGCCCCGGGATCCCACTCCTACAATGAGCAGTTCTTC
NA	TRBV13	TRBD2	TRBJ2-5	CASRTSGSSETQYF	TGTGCCAGCAGGACTAGCGGGAGTTCTGAGACCCAGTACTTC
NA	TRBV6-2/TRBV6-3	NA	TRBJ2-5	CASSYSSRLGETQYF	TGTGCCAGCAGTTACTCGTCACGTTTAGGAGAGACCCAGTACTTC
NA	TRBV5-1	NA	TRBJ2-3	CASGTGAVTDTQYF	TGCGCCAGCGGCACCGGGGCCGTCACAGATACGCAGTATTTT